This TCR beta chain was identified during a study of blood T cells in healthy people across ages. This clonotype was seen just once. Trimming took 3 bases from V and 4 from J; bases not matched to a gene: 9. CDR1 is DFQATT, CDR2 SNEGSKA, per germline (reference sequence). The CDR3 runs to 15 residues. With a J-beta primer mix and a sample-barcoded 5' primer, a second PCR ran about 7 to 12 cycles. TCRdb recomputed calls from the 5' RACE reads with MiXCR, one row per CDR3 protein. The table lists about 830,000 distinct CDR3 sequences, 55% to 65% of them singletons, with 25% to 35% in the top ten. The clonotype originates from a young man in good health. Sequencing was done on a sample of blood. The rearrangement joins TRBV20-1 to TRBJ2-7, with 10 bases lining up with TRBD1. CDR3 coding DNA: TGCAGTGCTAGGCCTCTGGACAGGGGGAGTTACGAGCAGTACTTC. Amino acid sequence: CSARPLDRGSYEQYF.